This entry lists 27 T cell receptor beta chains sequenced from one sample in a study of T cell repertoires in ileal Crohn's disease. Time point given: neoterminal ileum biopsy at postoperative endoscopy, about 6 months after surgery. Produced via immunoSEQ multiplex PCR; TCRdb's table is partial and in-frame only. This table has several thousand clones, around 70% appearing once. Sequenced sample: ileal tissue. All receptors derive from an adult with Crohn's disease.

The chain uses TRBV25-1 and TRBJ2-2; 10 positions match TRBD2. This CDR3 region has 15 residues. V was pared by 4 bases and J by 5 bases, with 4 bases of the junction left unmatched. CDR1 and CDR2 (germline): MGHDK, SYGVNS. In DNA form, the CDR3 reads TGTGCCAGCAGTGGTAGCGGGGGGTATACCGGGGAGCTGTTTTTT. Translated: CASSGSGGYTGELFF.

This clone was seen only a few times. The chain has TRBV19 and TRBJ1-2, with 7 bases matching TRBD1. The CDR3 covers 14 residues. V lost 5 bases and J lost 4; bases outside the gene matches: 7. In germline, CDR1 is LNHDA, CDR2 SQIVND (reference sequence). The CDR3: CASSSTGDSYGYTF. In DNA form, the CDR3 reads TGTGCCAGTAGTTCAACCGGGGACAGCTATGGCTACACCTTC.

The J gene is TRBJ2-7, the V gene TRBV7-9; D might be TRBD2 (5 bases). V lost 5 bases, J lost 2 bases, and 13 bases lay in between. Looked up from germline, CDR1 is SEHNR and CDR2 is FQNEAQ (reference sequence). The CDR3 covers 14 residues. As DNA, the CDR3 is TGTGCCAGCAGCCTCCCCCGGGAAACCTACGAGCAGTACTTC. As protein: CASSLPRETYEQYF.

The chain joins TRBV11-2 to TRBJ2-7; weak D call: TRBD1 (7 bases). The V and J ends lost 5 bases and 2 bases respectively, with 13 bases between them. The CDR3 contains 14 residues. Per germline, CDR1 SGHAT and CDR2 FQNNGV. The CDR3 DNA follows: TGTGCCAGCAGCCGACCAGGGGGGCCCTACGAGCAGTACTTC. As protein: CASSRPGGPYEQYF.

The CDR3 protein is CSVVIGTLFEGLFF. The CDR3 DNA follows: TGCAGCGTCGTTATAGGGACTCTCTTTGAGGGTCTGTTTTTT. The chain has TRBV29-1 and TRBJ1-4; D is perhaps TRBD1 (5 bases). The CDR3 has 14 residues. V was pared by 6 bases and J by 14 bases, with 25 bases between. Per germline, CDR1 SQVTM and CDR2 ANQGSEA.

In its sample, this clone was seen a few times. J is TRBJ2-3 and V is TRBV5-1, with a tentative D call TRBD2 (5 bases). The CDR3 is 14 amino acids. Between the trimmed V and J ends, which lost 7 bases and 1 base, there was a span of 13 bases. Germline V gene sequence: CDR1 SGHRS, CDR2 YFSETQ. The CDR3 spells CASGEQFGTDTQYF. The CDR3 coding sequence is TGCGCCAGCGGGGAGCAATTTGGCACAGATACGCAGTATTTT.

The rearrangement uses TRBV6-5 and TRBJ1-5, with D unclear. Trimming took 6 bases from V and 7 from J, leaving 13 bases between them. Looked up from germline, CDR1 is MNHEY and CDR2 is SVGAGI. This CDR3 contains 13 residues. The CDR3 coding sequence is TGTGCCAGCAGGTTATCTGAGAGCCAGCCCCAGCATTTT. Its translation is CASRLSESQPQHF.

The chain joins TRBV18 to TRBJ1-1; D not resolved. In germline, CDR1 is KGHSH, CDR2 LQKENI. This CDR3 is built from 13 residues. The V end lost 3 bases, the J end lost 5 bases, and 10 bases lay between the germline ends. The CDR3 nucleotides are TGTGCCAGCTCACCTACCGGGATTACTGAAGCTTTCTTT. It yields the protein CASSPTGITEAFF.

The CDR3, as DNA: TGTGCCAGCAGCCCTATCGGGGGACAGATCTACGAGCAGTACTTC. Amino acid sequence: CASSPIGGQIYEQYF. The V gene is TRBV11-2, the J gene TRBJ2-7, with TRBD1 as a possible D gene (7 bases). The germline gives CDR1 SGHAT, CDR2 FQNNGV. The V gene lost 5 bases and the J gene lost 3 bases, with 17 bases spanning the gap. The CDR3 covers 15 residues.

The rearrangement joins TRBV2 to TRBJ2-7; a possible D gene is TRBD1 (6 bases). V shed 8 bases and J shed 2 bases, with 16 bases lying between them. The CDR3 loop spans 14 amino acids. Germline V lookup: CDR1 SNHLY, CDR2 FYNNEI. This CDR3 reads CASLYPDRTYEQYF. As DNA, the CDR3 is TGTGCCAGCCTTTATCCGGACAGAACCTACGAGCAGTACTTC.

This chain links TRBV6-5 with TRBJ2-5; tentatively, D is TRBD2 (5 bases). Trimming stripped 0 bases from V and 7 bases from J, with 12 bases between. This CDR3 spans 14 amino acids. CDR1 and CDR2 (germline): MNHEY, SVGAGI. The CDR3 nucleotides read TGTGCCAGCAGTTACTCGTTCGCAGAGGGGACCCAGTACTTC. Its translation is CASSYSFAEGTQYF.

The V gene is TRBV27, the J gene TRBJ1-4, with 7 bases matching TRBD1. J gave up 8 bases and V 5 bases, and 14 bases lay outside the gene matches. Germline assignment: CDR1 MNHEY and CDR2 SMNVEV (reference sequence). The CDR3 is made up of 16 amino acids. The CDR3 DNA sequence: TGTGCCAGCAGTCCTAGGGTAGTAGGGGGCGCCGAAAAACTGTTTTTT. It encodes CASSPRVVGGAEKLFF.

This chain connects TRBV6-5 to TRBJ1-2; 7 nucleotides match TRBD1. J gave up 11 bases and V 2 bases, and 11 bases lay outside the gene matches. This CDR3 spans 14 amino acids. Looked up from germline, CDR1 is MNHEY and CDR2 is SVGAGI. CDR3 residues: CASSYASGQGGYTF. CDR3 bases: TGTGCCAGCAGTTACGCTTCGGGGCAGGGGGGTTACACCTTC.

CDR3 sequence: CASSLLGGQPQHF. The DNA for the CDR3 is TGTGCCAGCAGCTTGCTGGGCGGGCAGCCCCAGCATTTT. This sequence joins TRBV5-6 and TRBJ1-5, with no clear D. CDR1 and CDR2 (germline): SGHDT, YYEEEE. The CDR3 covers 13 residues. The V end was cut by 1 base, the J end by 7 bases, with 9 bases between.

The rearrangement joins TRBV5-1 to TRBJ2-1; 15 bases are a match to TRBD2. The V and J ends lost 4 bases and 5 bases, in that order; junction bases with no gene match: 4. CDR3 length: 16 residues. Germline V lookup: CDR1 SGHRS, CDR2 YFSETQ. The CDR3: CASSRGTSGGHNEQFF. CDR3 DNA sequence: TGCGCCAGCAGCCGCGGGACTAGCGGGGGGCACAATGAGCAGTTCTTC.

The J gene is TRBJ2-1, the V gene TRBV19, with unresolved D. Between the trimmed V and J ends, which lost 0 bases and 0 bases, there was a span of 9 bases. Germline assignment: CDR1 LNHDA and CDR2 SQIVND (reference sequence). The length of the CDR3 is 16 residues. CDR3 DNA sequence: TGTGCCAGTAGTATAGAAGATTCTAGCTCCTACAATGAGCAGTTCTTC. Translated: CASSIEDSSSYNEQFF.

The chain couples TRBV4-2 to TRBJ1-5; 7 bases are a match to TRBD1. The CDR3 has 15 residues. In germline, CDR1 is LGHNA, CDR2 YNFKEQ. V was pared by 4 bases and J by 3 bases, with 6 bases of the junction left unmatched. The CDR3 sequence is CASSLDGTVNQPQHF. Written as DNA, the CDR3 is TGTGCCAGCAGCCTTGACGGGACAGTCAATCAGCCCCAGCATTTT.

The chain links TRBV6-5 to TRBJ1-1, with D possibly being TRBD1 (5 bases). With 0 bases removed from V and 1 base from J, the gap between germline ends came to 12 bases. The CDR3 loop spans 16 amino acids. CDR1 MNHEY and CDR2 SVGAGI come from the germline V gene. CDR3 region: CASSYSAGRRNTEAFF. DNA for the CDR3: TGTGCCAGCAGTTACTCTGCGGGACGTAGGAACACTGAAGCTTTCTTT.

This clone was seen just once. V is TRBV10-2 and J is TRBJ2-5, with a possible D match to TRBD2 (6 bases). The V end lost 2 bases, the J end lost 5 bases, and 9 bases lay between the germline ends. The CDR3 loop spans 13 amino acids. Germline lookup yields CDR1 WSHSY and CDR2 SAAADI. CDR3 amino acids: CASSESGPETQYF. CDR3 nucleotide sequence: TGCGCCAGCAGTGAGAGCGGGCCGGAGACCCAGTACTTC.

The chain couples TRBV7-2 to TRBJ1-2; 9 bases agree with TRBD1. The CDR3 is made up of 14 amino acids. Germline lookup yields CDR1 SGHTA and CDR2 FQGNSA. Unmatched junction bases numbered 5, after V lost 3 bases and J lost 6 bases. The CDR3 nucleotides are TGTGCCAGCAGCTTGCCACAGGGGGCAAATGGCTACACCTTC. Protein product: CASSLPQGANGYTF.

V is TRBV4-3 and J is TRBJ1-1; the D gene is possibly TRBD1 (5 bases). The CDR3 spans 16 residues. The germline gives CDR1 LGHNA, CDR2 YSLEER. Trimming removed 2 bases at V and 1 base at J, with 14 bases between. CDR3 region: CASSQSLGGTNTEAFF. CDR3 nucleotides: TGCGCCAGCAGCCAATCCCTCGGGGGGACGAACACTGAAGCTTTCTTT.

The gene calls are TRBV30 and TRBJ1-2; D is perhaps TRBD1 (5 bases). Germline V gene lookup returns CDR1 GTSNPN and CDR2 SVGIG (reference sequence). The V end was cut by 2 bases, the J end by 4 bases, with 11 bases between. The CDR3 covers 13 residues. Here the CDR3 DNA reads TGTGCCTGGAGTTCAGGGATGGCCTATGGCTACACCTTC. Its protein product is CAWSSGMAYGYTF. Filled out from reference TRBV30 and TRBJ1-2, the complete variable domain reads SQTIHQWPATLVQPVGSPLSLECTVEGTSNPNLYWYRQAAGRGLQLLFYSVGIGQISSEVPQNLSASRPQDRQFILSSKKLLLSDSGFYLCAWSSGMAYGYTFGSGTRLTVV.

The genes are TRBV6-6 and TRBJ1-5, with TRBD1 matching 7 bases. The V gene end was trimmed by 4 bases and the J gene end by 7 bases; junction bases not matched to a gene: 7. The CDR3 has 14 residues. Germline V gene sequence: CDR1 MNHNY, CDR2 SVGAGI (reference sequence). The CDR3 sequence: CASSSTGYQQPQHF. The CDR3 nucleotides are TGTGCCAGCAGTTCGACAGGGTATCAGCAGCCCCAGCATTTT.

This chain connects TRBV19 to TRBJ2-7; D is undetermined. The germline V and J ends were trimmed by 3 bases and 3 bases, with 9 bases remaining between them. Germline CDR1 is LNHDA and CDR2 is SQIVND (reference sequence). The CDR3 spans 13 residues. CDR3 protein: CASSIATSYEQYF. The CDR3 nucleotides are TGTGCCAGTAGTATTGCCACAAGCTACGAGCAGTACTTC.

This clone has a handful of counts. V and J are TRBV7-8 and TRBJ1-6; TRBD1 matches at 9 bases. V lost 5 bases to trimming and J lost 1 base; unmatched junction nucleotides: 12. The germline CDR1 and CDR2 sequences are SGHVS and FQNEAQ. The CDR3 runs to 19 residues. The CDR3 protein is CASSTPGQGGRSYNSPLHF. The DNA for the CDR3 is TGTGCCAGCAGCACGCCGGGACAGGGCGGGAGGTCCTATAATTCACCCCTCCACTTT.

This clone was seen a few times. The J gene is TRBJ2-2, the V gene TRBV5-4; D uncertain. This CDR3 spans 14 amino acids. V lost 3 bases and J 4 bases, leaving 10 bases between the germline ends. Per germline, CDR1 SGHNT and CDR2 YYREEE (reference sequence). The CDR3 bases are TGTGCCAGCAGCTCCGCAGTGGCCACCGGGGAGCTGTTTTTT. Protein: CASSSAVATGELFF.

V gene TRBV14 combines with J gene TRBJ1-1, with D maybe TRBD1 (6 bases). V was clipped by 1 base and J by 5 bases, with 14 bases between them. CDR1 and CDR2 (germline): SGHDN, FVKESK. The CDR3 contains 15 residues. The CDR3 nucleotides are TGTGCCAGCAGCCAAGTAGCAGGGGCACGGACTGAAGCTTTCTTT. Its translation: CASSQVAGARTEAFF.